This T cell receptor (beta chain) was sequenced for a study of T-cell memory formation after mild COVID-19. Study-wide points: Of the contracting clones, CD4+ ones lay mainly in CM and EM, and CD8+ ones in EMRA. SARS-CoV-2 specificity of second-wave clones peaking day 37 was unconfirmed.

This clonotype was counted only a few times. Its antigen is not identified. The CDR3 is made up of 15 amino acids. Germline CDR1 SEHNR, CDR2 FQNEAQ (reference sequence). Losses at the gene ends were 3 bases for V and 3 bases for J; bases not matched to a gene: 4. TCRdb analysed the 5' RACE reads with MiXCR anew, one entry per CDR3 protein. This repertoire shows about 430,000 distinct CDR3 sequences, more than 15% found once; its top ten account for around a fifth. The receptor was isolated from a man aged 18 to 30 who had mild COVID-19 (a few samples of this study predate the infection). Cell type and time point are not known. Sequencing input: PBMCs or a T cell subset sorted from them (not recorded which). The chain carries TRBV7-9 and TRBJ1-4, with 7 bases that match TRBD1. The CDR3 spells CASSFGTASNEKLFF. The CDR3 DNA reads TGTGCCAGCAGCTTCGGGACAGCCTCTAATGAAAAACTGTTTTTT.